The 2 T cell receptor beta chains presented below share a single source sample, sequenced in a study of CD4 T cells in relation to SARS-CoV-2 and coronaviruses. Unexposed donor CD4+ T cells date from 2011-2018, before the COVID-19 pandemic. After nine to ten days of culture, CD4+ T cells were isolated. TCRdb keeps only in-frame clones here, not all; method: immunoSEQ multiplex PCR. This table holds 20,000 to 25,000 clones, about 75% found once. Their target antigens are unknown. Material: CD4+ T cells from PBMCs, cultured in vitro. These receptors all come from a human donor in good health.

The chain employs TRBV30 and TRBJ1-6, with TRBD1 as a possible D gene (6 bases). Trimming cost V 3 bases and J 7 bases, with 13 bases left between them. Germline-derived CDR1 and CDR2 are GTSNPN and SVGIG (reference sequence). The CDR3 is 14 amino acids. The CDR3 loop reads CAWRGTMGNSPLHF. As DNA, the CDR3 is TGTGCCTGGAGGGGGACAATGGGAAATTCACCCCTCCACTTT.

This sequence joins TRBV7-9 and TRBJ2-3, with 10 positions matching TRBD1. In germline, CDR1 is SEHNR, CDR2 FQNEAQ (reference sequence). The CDR3 runs to 17 residues. The V segment lost 5 bases and the J segment 8 bases; nucleotides outside the gene matches: 16. CDR3 in amino acids: CASSQGDRGNAVGTQYF. The CDR3 DNA is TGTGCCAGCAGCCAAGGGGACAGGGGCAATGCAGTTGGTACGCAGTATTTT.